This T cell receptor (beta chain) was captured by sequencing in a study of PD-L1 blockade in urothelial cancer. The V gene lost 3 bases and the J gene lost 8 bases, with 13 bases spanning the gap. This CDR3 spans 13 amino acids. In germline, CDR1 is LNHDA, CDR2 SQIVND (reference sequence). Clones were read by immunoSEQ multiplex PCR, and TCRdb kept only the in-frame ones, dropping some. The sample includes about 82,000 clones, about nine tenths of them seen just once. The TCR originated in a woman in her seventies with urothelial cancer. This sample comprised PBMCs, obtained around atezolizumab (anti-PD-L1) treatment. The chain employs TRBV19 and TRBJ1-2; D gene ambiguous. This CDR3 is CASSILEGAGYTF. The CDR3 DNA reads as TGTGCCAGTAGTATTTTGGAGGGAGCGGGCTACACCTTC.